This entry lists 21 T cell receptor beta chains sequenced from one sample in a study of T cells in Graves' hyperthyroidism and ophthalmopathy. From RNA transcripts, TCR beta CDR3 regions were amplified. HTBI primers were employed in a first-round RT-PCR of the TCR CDR3. TCRdb reprocessed the multiplex PCR reads with MiXCR, giving one entry per CDR3 protein. The sample lists approximately 400,000 distinct CDR3 sequences, around an eighth occurring once. The sample taken for sequencing was blood. The receptor set was obtained from a man aged 30 to 39 with Graves' hyperthyroidism that later progressed to Graves' ophthalmopathy.

The chain links TRBV9 to TRBJ2-5; 12 bases line up with TRBD2. Germline assignment: CDR1 SGDLS and CDR2 YYNGEE. V shed 4 bases and J 1 base; nucleotides not matched to a gene: 5. The CDR3 is made up of 16 amino acids. The DNA of the CDR3 is TGTGCCAGCAGCCCCGGGACTAGCGGGCTCCAAGAGACCCAGTACTTC. Translation gives CASSPGTSGLQETQYF.

This clonotype was counted only a few times. The V gene is TRBV19, the J gene TRBJ1-2; 8 bases map to TRBD1. Germline V gene sequence: CDR1 LNHDA, CDR2 SQIVND (reference sequence). J was trimmed by 3 bases and V by 10 bases; bases with no gene match: 13. This CDR3 has 15 residues. The chain's CDR3 is CATAGVDRGDYGYTF. CDR3 DNA sequence: TGTGCCACTGCGGGGGTCGACAGGGGAGACTATGGCTACACCTTC.

This clonotype came up many times. The V gene is TRBV12-3 or TRBV12-4, the J gene TRBJ1-4, with unresolved D. The CDR3 has 13 residues. The V end lost 4 bases, the J end lost 4 bases, and 7 bases lay between the germline ends. The CDR3 reads CASSSRGNEKLFF. In nucleotides, the CDR3 is TGTGCCAGCAGTTCCCGGGGTAATGAAAAACTGTTTTTT.

Here the CDR3 reads CASSVVEFDTQYF. In DNA, the CDR3 is TGTGCCAGCAGCGTAGTTGAGTTTGATACGCAGTATTTT. The gene calls are TRBV9 and TRBJ2-3; D is ambiguous. The CDR3 covers 13 residues. Germline assignment: CDR1 SGDLS and CDR2 YYNGEE. Trimming pared 0 bases from V and 6 bases from J, leaving 8 bases between.

The table lists this clonotype with a few counts. This rearrangement joins TRBV20-1 to TRBJ2-5; unclear D gene. V lost 0 bases and J lost 4, with 9 bases in between. This CDR3 comprises 13 residues. Germline CDR1 reads DFQATT; CDR2 reads SNEGSKA (reference sequence). The CDR3 region has the DNA TGCAGTGCTAGAGAGGGGAACTCAGAGACCCAGTACTTC. Residues: CSAREGNSETQYF.

The CDR3 DNA follows: TGTGCCAGCAGCTTAACACAGGGGATCCACGAGCAGTACTTC. The encoded protein is CASSLTQGIHEQYF. This chain uses TRBV7-9 with TRBJ2-7, with TRBD1 identical over 7 bases. V dropped 2 bases and J dropped 5; count of bases not matched to a gene: 6. The CDR3 contains 14 residues. CDR1 is SEHNR and CDR2 is FQNEAQ in the germline V gene (reference sequence). Looking up the rest from reference TRBV7-9 and TRBJ2-7 gives the full variable domain: DTGVSQNPRHKITKRGQNVTFRCDPISEHNRLYWYRQTLGQGPEFLTYFQNEAQLEKSRLLSDRFSAERPKGSFSTLEIQRTEQGDSAMYLCASSLTQGIHEQYFGPGTRLTVT.

This chain links TRBV3-1 with TRBJ1-2; maybe TRBD1 (6 bases). CDR1 and CDR2 from the germline V gene are LGHDT and YNNKEL (reference sequence). V gave up 0 bases and J gave up 6 bases, with 11 bases separating them. This CDR3 is 14 amino acids long. DNA of the CDR3: TGTGCCAGCAGCCAAGACAGGGGATATAATGGCTACACCTTC. Protein product: CASSQDRGYNGYTF. Full variable domain (remainder filled in from reference TRBV3-1 and TRBJ1-2): DTAVSQTPKYLVTQMGNDKSIKCEQNLGHDTMYWYKQDSKKFLKIMFSYNNKELIINETVPNRFSPKSPDKAHLNLHINSLELGDSAVYFCASSQDRGYNGYTFGSGTRLTVV.

The rearrangement uses TRBV6-2 or TRBV6-3 and TRBJ1-2; TRBD1 matches 9 bases. V lost 6 bases, J lost 3 bases, and 5 bases stayed unmatched. Germline V gene sequence: CDR1 MNHEY, CDR2 SVGEGT. This CDR3 has 14 amino acids. CDR3 coding DNA: TGTGCCAGCAGGGATACAGGGGGCGACTATGGCTACACCTTC. Translated: CASRDTGGDYGYTF.

Many counts were recorded for this clonotype. The J gene is TRBJ2-7, the V gene TRBV12-3 or TRBV12-4; D ambiguous. This CDR3 has 14 amino acids. Trimming shortened V by 6 bases and J by 2 bases, and 14 bases separated the two germline ends. CDR3 region: CASRSAGGAYEQYF. CDR3 sequence (DNA): TGTGCCAGCAGGTCGGCAGGCGGTGCCTACGAGCAGTACTTC.

This clonotype was detected ten times or more. The rearrangement joins TRBV6-5 to TRBJ1-1; 7 bases are a match to TRBD1. The junction had 7 bases not matched to a gene; V was cut back by 2 bases and J by 7 bases. Germline-derived CDR1 and CDR2 are MNHEY and SVGAGI. The CDR3 has 14 amino acids. CDR3 bases: TGTGCCAGCAGTTACACCGGGACAGAAGGTGAAGCTTTCTTT. Translation: CASSYTGTEGEAFF.

This clonotype was counted only a few times. This sequence joins TRBV7-9 and TRBJ1-1; D is uncertain. V lost 0 bases and J lost 5, with 16 bases in between. Germline CDR1 reads SEHNR; CDR2 reads FQNEAQ (reference sequence). The CDR3 sequence is 16 residues long. In DNA form, the CDR3 reads TGTGCCAGCAGCTTAGCGCTGGCAATTCGTGGGACTGAAGCTTTCTTT. Translation gives CASSLALAIRGTEAFF.

At least ten counts were recorded for this clonotype. The CDR3 loop reads CASSVGGGAQPQHF. The CDR3 bases are TGTGCCAGCAGCGTAGGCGGGGGGGCCCAGCCCCAGCATTTT. The chain carries TRBV9 and TRBJ1-5; a possible D gene is TRBD1 (6 bases). Per the germline V gene, CDR1 is SGDLS and CDR2 is YYNGEE. V was clipped by 0 bases and J by 7 bases, with 11 bases between them. The length of the CDR3 is 14 residues. The complete variable domain, with remaining parts taken from reference TRBV9 and TRBJ1-5, reads DSGVTQTPKHLITATGQRVTLRCSPRSGDLSVYWYQQSLDQGLQFLIQYYNGEERAKGNILERFSAQQFPDLHSELNLSSLELGDSALYFCASSVGGGAQPQHFGDGTRLSIL.

The rearrangement links TRBV28 to TRBJ1-1; D is uncertain. The CDR3 has 14 residues. CDR1 and CDR2 (germline): MDHEN, SYDVKM. The V end lost 1 base, the J end lost 10 bases, and 16 bases lay between the germline ends. CDR3 region: CASSLYQAREGAFF. Written as DNA, the CDR3 is TGTGCCAGCAGTTTATACCAGGCGAGGGAGGGAGCTTTCTTT.

Only a few counts were recorded for this clonotype. The chain joins TRBV30 to TRBJ2-2; D possibly matches TRBD1 or TRBD2 (5 bases each). The CDR3 totals 15 residues. Trimming cost V 8 bases and J 0 bases, with 16 bases left between them. Looked up from germline, CDR1 is GTSNPN and CDR2 is SVGIG (reference sequence). In nucleotides, the CDR3 is TGTGCCCTGAGGGACCGGAATCCGAACACCGGGGAGCTGTTTTTT. Amino acids: CALRDRNPNTGELFF.

The rearrangement joins TRBV29-1 to TRBJ1-1, with 8 bases identical to TRBD1. The length of the CDR3 is 12 residues. The germline gives CDR1 SQVTM, CDR2 ANQGSEA. With 5 bases clipped from V and 10 bases from J, the junction kept 9 bases outside the gene matches. The CDR3 nucleotides read TGCAGCGTTAATGGGGGGACAGGCGGAGCTTTCTTT. Its translation: CSVNGGTGGAFF. The variable domain in full, completed from reference TRBV29-1 and TRBJ1-1, reads SAVISQKPSRDICQRGTSLTIQCQVDSQVTMMFWYRQQPGQSLTLIATANQGSEATYESGFVIDKFPISRPNLTFSTLTVSNMSPEDSSIYLCSVNGGTGGAFFGQGTRLTVV.

The rearrangement links TRBV24-1 to TRBJ2-1, with D possibly being TRBD1 or TRBD2 (5 bases each). Trimming cost V 9 bases and J 8 bases, with 19 bases left between them. The CDR3 is made up of 14 amino acids. The V gene's germline CDR1 is KGHDR and CDR2 SFDVKD. CDR3 DNA sequence: TGTGCCACCGGTCAACCGGGGCCAGTCGATGAGCAGTTCTTC. Amino acids: CATGQPGPVDEQFF.

The chain combines TRBV5-5 with TRBJ2-7; 8 positions match TRBD1. CDR1 is SGHKS and CDR2 is YYEKEE in the germline V gene (reference sequence). This CDR3 is built from 14 residues. Trimming took 2 bases from V and 6 from J; bases not matched to a gene: 7. The CDR3 is CASSFDRGPLEQYF. The CDR3 DNA is TGTGCCAGCAGCTTCGACAGGGGCCCTCTCGAGCAGTACTTC.

As to this clonotype: Being one base from a much bigger clone, this may be a read error. Here the CDR3 DNA reads TGTGCCAGCAGCTTAGTTCAGGGGACCTCCTACGAGCAGTACTTC. Residues: CASSLVQGTSYEQYF. The chain couples TRBV7-9 to TRBJ2-7, with D maybe TRBD1 (6 bases). The germline V and J ends were trimmed by 1 base and 0 bases, with 10 bases remaining between them. The CDR3 totals 15 residues. Germline CDR1 reads SEHNR; CDR2 reads FQNEAQ (reference sequence).

The chain joins TRBV20-1 to TRBJ2-2; perhaps TRBD2 as D (6 bases). The CDR3 extends over 13 amino acids. Looked up from germline, CDR1 is DFQATT and CDR2 is SNEGSKA (reference sequence). V shed 2 bases and J shed 7 bases, with 11 bases lying between them. CDR3 in amino acids: CSARTGGGGELFF. Written as DNA, the CDR3 is TGCAGTGCTAGAACCGGGGGAGGCGGGGAGCTGTTTTTT.

This clonotype occurred many times. The V gene is TRBV28, the J gene TRBJ2-7; 9 bases map to TRBD1. V shed 6 bases, J shed 0 bases, and the junction held 0 bases outside the gene matches. CDR3 length: 13 amino acids. The germline gives CDR1 MDHEN, CDR2 SYDVKM. The CDR3 DNA reads as TGTGCCAGCAGGGGACAGGGCTCCTACGAGCAGTACTTC. Its translation is CASRGQGSYEQYF.

This clonotype showed up many times. The V call is TRBV11-3, the J call TRBJ2-1; 9 nucleotides line up with TRBD1. J lost 8 bases, V lost 11 bases, and 7 bases had no gene match. The CDR3 covers 12 residues. Germline V gives CDR1 SGHNT, CDR2 YENEEA. This CDR3 reads CAAGQGGDEQFF. CDR3 nucleotide sequence: TGTGCCGCGGGACAGGGCGGCGATGAGCAGTTCTTC.